The source of this TCR beta chain is a study of blood T cell repertoires in COVID-19. Germline V gives CDR1 SGHVS, CDR2 FQNEAQ. Trimming cost V 4 bases and J 0 bases, with 10 bases left between them. This CDR3 region has 15 residues. The method was immunoSEQ multiplex PCR; TCRdb's version includes in-frame clones alone and lacks a portion of them. The table lists roughly 450,000 clones, 90% of them singletons, with approximately 0.65% in the top ten. The source of this sequence is a man younger than 30 who had recovered from COVID-19. V usage is TRBV7-8 and J usage is TRBJ1-5, with D perhaps TRBD1 (6 bases). The specimen was PBMCs or T cells enriched from blood (not recorded which). CDR3 DNA: TGTGCCAGCAGCTGGGGACATCCTAGCAATCAGCCCCAGCATTTT. The encoded protein is CASSWGHPSNQPQHF. Looking up the rest from reference TRBV7-8 and TRBJ1-5 gives the full variable domain: GAGVSQSPRYKVAKRGQDVALRCDPISGHVSLFWYQQALGQGPEFLTYFQNEAQLDKSGLPSDRFFAERPEGSVSTLKIQRTQQEDSAVYLCASSWGHPSNQPQHFGDGTRLSIL.